This entry lists 29 T cell receptor beta chains sequenced from one sample in a study of CXCR3-negative and CXCR3-positive naive CD8 T cells. The authors made the TRB cDNA libraries by 5' RACE using UMI labels. Using the 5' RACE reads, TCRdb records one entry per CDR3 protein without DNA. This table lists 100,000 to 150,000 distinct CDR3 sequences. The sample was naive CXCR3- CD8+ T cells from blood. The subset: CD45RO-CCR7+CD27+CD95- naive CD8+ T cells lacking CXCR3 (TNR3-). The receptors here all came from a human donor in good health. Some clones in this sample may be carry-over from other donors' samples.

This chain connects TRBV20-1 to TRBJ2-1. The CDR3 totals 15 residues. From germline, CDR1 is DFQATT and CDR2 SNEGSKA (reference sequence). The CDR3 protein is CSARGGLANYNEQFF.

This rearrangement joins TRBV18 to TRBJ1-1; there is no DNA to check the TCRdb D call of TRBD1. The CDR3 runs to 16 residues. CDR1 and CDR2 from the germline V gene are KGHSH and LQKENI. This CDR3 reads CASFQEAGAWNTEAFF.

J is TRBJ2-4 and V is TRBV12-3 or TRBV12-4; no DNA is available, so the TRBD1 call from TCRdb remains unchecked. This CDR3 contains 16 residues. CDR3 protein: CASSQPIAPAKNIQYF.

The chain has TRBV28 and TRBJ2-1; TCRdb returns TRBD2, unconfirmable since there is no DNA. CDR1 is MDHEN, CDR2 SYDVKM, per germline. The CDR3 extends over 14 amino acids. The CDR3: CASSPRLAPNEQFF.

J is TRBJ2-7 and V is TRBV19; the TRBD1 assignment by TCRdb is unverifiable without DNA. The CDR3 is 14 amino acids. Germline V gene sequence: CDR1 LNHDA, CDR2 SQIVND (reference sequence). CDR3 region: CASSDQGKTYEQYF.

The V and J genes are TRBV27 and TRBJ1-5; TCRdb calls TRBD1, which cannot be checked without DNA. CDR1 MNHEY and CDR2 SMNVEV come from the germline V gene (reference sequence). This CDR3 has 13 residues. CDR3 protein: CASVQEPGQPQHF.

The chain couples TRBV12-3 or TRBV12-4 to TRBJ1-5; TCRdb picks TRBD1, but there is no DNA to check that call. The CDR3 spans 14 residues. CDR3 sequence: CASSLTGLNQPQHF.

The chain is built from TRBV6-2 or TRBV6-3 and TRBJ2-5; there is no DNA to check the TCRdb D call of TRBD2. CDR1 and CDR2 (germline): MNHEY, SVGEGT. CDR3 length: 15 amino acids. The CDR3 here is CASSYTSGGQETQYF.

The V call is TRBV2, the J call TRBJ1-1. Germline V gene data show CDR1 as SNHLY and CDR2 as FYNNEI. The CDR3 is made up of 13 amino acids. This chain's CDR3 is CASIPRAITEAFF.

The rearrangement links TRBV7-2 to TRBJ1-2; the D call of TRBD1 rests on TCRdb alone, since no DNA is present to check it. Germline V gives CDR1 SGHTA, CDR2 FQGNSA. The CDR3 is made up of 15 amino acids. CDR3 loop: CASSLGLGGDYGYTF.

V is TRBV11-2 and J is TRBJ2-7; the D call from TCRdb, TRBD1, cannot be confirmed without DNA. Germline V CDR1 and CDR2: SGHAT, FQNNGV. The CDR3 covers 17 residues. The CDR3 here is CASRPINPGQISYEQYF. Filled out from reference TRBV11-2 and TRBJ2-7, the complete variable domain reads EAGVAQSPRYKIIEKRQSVAFWCNPISGHATLYWYQQILGQGPKLLIQFQNNGVVDDSQLPKDRFSAERLKGVDSTLKIQPAKLEDSAVYLCASRPINPGQISYEQYFGPGTRLTVT.

The chain couples TRBV7-9 to TRBJ2-7; the TRBD1 assignment by TCRdb is unverifiable without DNA. The length of the CDR3 is 18 residues. CDR1 and CDR2 (germline): SEHNR, FQNEAQ (reference sequence). The CDR3 region is CASSLPGGSRDNYYEQYF. The full variable domain, completed using reference TRBV7-9 and TRBJ2-7, is DTGVSQNPRHKITKRGQNVTFRCDPISEHNRLYWYRQTLGQGPEFLTYFQNEAQLEKSRLLSDRFSAERPKGSFSTLEIQRTEQGDSAMYLCASSLPGGSRDNYYEQYFGPGTRLTVT.

This rearrangement joins TRBV10-1 to TRBJ1-1. CDR3 length: 13 residues. The germline V gene encodes CDR1 WNHNN and CDR2 SYGVQD (reference sequence). CDR3 region: CASSYDMNTEAFF.

This chain links TRBV27 with TRBJ1-4. Germline V gives CDR1 MNHEY, CDR2 SMNVEV (reference sequence). The CDR3 runs 15 residues. CDR3 residues: CASSFVGATNEKLFF.

The CDR3 sequence: CASSQDRGTNYGYTF. The V and J genes are TRBV4-3 and TRBJ1-2. This CDR3 region has 15 residues. From germline, CDR1 is LGHNA and CDR2 YSLEER.

The CDR3 protein is CASSLGRGSYEQYF. The rearrangement joins TRBV5-6 to TRBJ2-7; TCRdb proposes TRBD1, but this gene call is untestable without DNA. The CDR3 spans 14 residues. Germline V gene lookup returns CDR1 SGHDT and CDR2 YYEEEE.

The rearrangement joins TRBV5-1 to TRBJ1-2; the D call from TCRdb, TRBD1, cannot be confirmed without DNA. This CDR3 comprises 13 residues. Germline CDR1 and CDR2: SGHRS and YFSETQ. CDR3 region: CASSLTTGYGYTF. Looking up the rest from reference TRBV5-1 and TRBJ1-2 gives the full variable domain: KAGVTQTPRYLIKTRGQQVTLSCSPISGHRSVSWYQQTPGQGLQFLFEYFSETQRNKGNFPGRFSGRQFSNSRSEMNVSTLELGDSALYLCASSLTTGYGYTFGSGTRLTVV.

This chain uses TRBV5-5 with TRBJ2-2; TCRdb picks TRBD2, but there is no DNA to check that call. The germline CDR1 and CDR2 sequences are SGHKS and YYEKEE (reference sequence). This CDR3 has 15 amino acids. CDR3 region: CASSSGTSNPGELFF.

This chain uses TRBV3-1 with TRBJ1-2; lacking DNA, the TRBD1 call made by TCRdb goes unchecked. The CDR3 runs to 13 residues. Germline-derived CDR1 and CDR2 are LGHDT and YNNKEL (reference sequence). CDR3: CASSSRSGVAYTF.

The V call is TRBV20-1, the J call TRBJ2-7; TCRdb indicates TRBD1, and absent DNA this call remains unverified. The CDR3 extends over 21 amino acids. From germline, CDR1 is DFQATT and CDR2 SNEGSKA (reference sequence). This chain's CDR3 is CSASSYGDVPRARGASYEQYF.

The chain carries TRBV6-5 and TRBJ1-5. The CDR3 extends over 14 amino acids. Per germline, CDR1 MNHEY and CDR2 SVGAGI. This CDR3 reads CASSYSIRNQPQHF.

The V gene is TRBV20-1, the J gene TRBJ2-2; TCRdb's D gene call, TRBD1, goes unchecked for lack of DNA. Germline loops: CDR1 DFQATT, CDR2 SNEGSKA (reference sequence). The CDR3 covers 16 residues. CDR3 amino acids: CSASGQGASPTGELFF.

The gene calls are TRBV21-1 and TRBJ1-5. TRBV21-1 is a recognized pseudogene. This CDR3 has 16 amino acids. This CDR3 is CASSKMRRAGNQPQHF.

The V call is TRBV7-8, the J call TRBJ2-5; TCRdb reports TRBD1, a call that lacks DNA to check it against. CDR1 is SGHVS, CDR2 FQNEAQ, per germline. CDR3 size: 15 residues. This CDR3 is CASTLGAGDLETQYF.

The chain couples TRBV11-3 to TRBJ2-7; TCRdb calls TRBD1, which cannot be checked without DNA. Germline V gene sequence: CDR1 SGHNT, CDR2 YENEEA. The CDR3 totals 14 residues. CDR3 region: CASSTYRVTYEQYF.

CDR3 in amino acids: CASSSGGRATYEQYF. The V and J genes are TRBV6-5 and TRBJ2-7; TCRdb's assignment of TRBD1 cannot be checked, as there is no DNA. The CDR3 is made up of 15 amino acids. The germline CDR1 and CDR2 sequences are MNHEY and SVGAGI.

The rearrangement links TRBV7-9 to TRBJ2-1. The length of the CDR3 is 14 residues. The germline V gene encodes CDR1 SEHNR and CDR2 FQNEAQ (reference sequence). CDR3 sequence reads: CASSLPTDGMEQFF.

The chain carries TRBV19 and TRBJ2-7; TCRdb proposes TRBD1, but this gene call is untestable without DNA. Per germline, CDR1 LNHDA and CDR2 SQIVND (reference sequence). This CDR3 contains 14 residues. This CDR3 reads CASSMNRVSYEQYF.

The V gene is TRBV4-1, the J gene TRBJ1-5; TCRdb's D call of TRBD1 is untestable without DNA. Germline V lookup: CDR1 MGHRA, CDR2 YSYEKL. The CDR3 is made up of 15 amino acids. Here the CDR3 reads CASSSDGNSDQPQHF.